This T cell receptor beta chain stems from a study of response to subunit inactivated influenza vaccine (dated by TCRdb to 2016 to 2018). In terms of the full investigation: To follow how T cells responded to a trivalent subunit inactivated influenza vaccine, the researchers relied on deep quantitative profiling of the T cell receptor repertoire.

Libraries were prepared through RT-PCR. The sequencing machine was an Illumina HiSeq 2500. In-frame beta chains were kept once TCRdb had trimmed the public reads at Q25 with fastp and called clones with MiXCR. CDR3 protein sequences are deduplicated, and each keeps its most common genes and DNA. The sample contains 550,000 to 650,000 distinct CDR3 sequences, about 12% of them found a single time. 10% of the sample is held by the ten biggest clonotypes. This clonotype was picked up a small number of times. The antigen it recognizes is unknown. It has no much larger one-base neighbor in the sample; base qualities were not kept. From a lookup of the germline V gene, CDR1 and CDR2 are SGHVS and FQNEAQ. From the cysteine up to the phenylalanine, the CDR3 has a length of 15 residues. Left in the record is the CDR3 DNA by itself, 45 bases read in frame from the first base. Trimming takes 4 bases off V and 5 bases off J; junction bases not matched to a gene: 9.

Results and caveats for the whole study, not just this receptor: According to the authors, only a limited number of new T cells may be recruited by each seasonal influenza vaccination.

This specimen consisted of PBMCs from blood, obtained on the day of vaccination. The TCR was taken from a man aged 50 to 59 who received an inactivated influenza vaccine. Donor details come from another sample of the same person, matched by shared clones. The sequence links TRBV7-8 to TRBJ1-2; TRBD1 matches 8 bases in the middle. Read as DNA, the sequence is TGTGCCAGCAGCTCTCAGGGGGCGCGATTATATGGCTACACCTTC. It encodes CASSSQGARLYGYTF.